These T cell receptor beta chains were read from a single sample in a study of CD8+ T cells in alopecia areata. The data were produced by immunoSEQ multiplex PCR, yet TCRdb's version contains in-frame clones alone and is incomplete. The table has some 120,000 clones, around 60% seen once. Material: CD4+ T cells sorted from blood, obtained at week 0. Receptors originate from a human donor with alopecia areata. The CDR3 runs from the conserved cysteine through the conserved F or W. The D gene is left open where the match is weak. Clone sizes are given selectively: once, few, many, or a class where the clone is expanded.

size: NA
J: TRBJ2-2
V: TRBV5-1
D: NA
DNA: TGCGCCAGCAGCTTGCTAAGGGCGACGGGCACCGGGGAGCTGTTTTTT
CDR3: CASSLLRATGTGELFF

size: NA
J: TRBJ2-3
V: TRBV11-2
D: NA
DNA: TGTGCCAGCAGCTTAGTCAGGGCGACAGATACGCAGTATTTT
CDR3: CASSLVRATDTQYF

size: few
J: TRBJ2-7
V: TRBV21-1
D: NA
DNA: TGTGCCAGAGGGGGAGCGGCGGTTAGCTCCTACGAGCAGTACTTC
CDR3: CARGGAAVSSYEQYF

size: NA
J: TRBJ1-1
V: TRBV5-1
D: NA
DNA: TGCGCCAGCAGCTCACTAGGACGGATGAACACTGAAGCTTTCTTT
CDR3: CASSSLGRMNTEAFF

size: NA
J: TRBJ2-3
V: TRBV19
D: NA
DNA: TGTGCCAGTAGTACAGGAACGGCTATTAGCACAGATACGCAGTATTTT
CDR3: CASSTGTAISTDTQYF

size: NA
J: TRBJ1-3
V: TRBV6-5
D: NA
DNA: TGTGCCAGCGTAACTGGAAACACCATATATTTT
CDR3: CASVTGNTIYF

size: NA
J: TRBJ2-7
V: TRBV9
D: NA
DNA: TGTGCCAGCAGCGTAGCATGGGGATCCTACGAGCAGTACTTC
CDR3: CASSVAWGSYEQYF

size: NA
J: TRBJ2-1
V: TRBV7-9
D: TRBD2
DNA: TGTGCCAGCAGCTTAAATGCGGCGGGGGTGGATGAGCAGTTCTTC
CDR3: CASSLNAAGVDEQFF

size: NA
J: TRBJ2-7
V: TRBV28
D: TRBD1
DNA: TGTGCCAGCAGTTCCTCCCGGGACAGGGGATACTTC
CDR3: CASSSSRDRGYF

size: NA
J: TRBJ2-1
V: TRBV5-6
D: TRBD2
DNA: TGTGCCAGCAGCCTGCCAACTAGCGGGGGCTACAATGAGCAGTTCTTC
CDR3: CASSLPTSGGYNEQFF

size: few
J: TRBJ1-1
V: TRBV5-1
D: NA
DNA: TGCGCCAGCAGCTCATCAGGACGGGGCACTGAAGCTTTCTTT
CDR3: CASSSSGRGTEAFF

size: NA
J: TRBJ2-7
V: TRBV25-1
D: TRBD2
DNA: TGTGCCAGCAGTGGGGGACTAGAAACTGCCTACGAGCAGTACTTC
CDR3: CASSGGLETAYEQYF

size: few
J: TRBJ1-2
V: TRBV11-1
D: TRBD1
DNA: TGTGCCAGCAAGGGACAGGATGACTATGGCTACACCTTC
CDR3: CASKGQDDYGYTF

size: few
J: TRBJ1-2
V: TRBV27
D: NA
DNA: TGTGCCAGCACCCTCTCCCAGGCAGGCGGCTATGGCTACACCTTC
CDR3: CASTLSQAGGYGYTF

size: NA
J: TRBJ2-2
V: TRBV30
D: NA
DNA: TGTGCCTGGAGTCCCCTTAGGAACACCGGGGAGCTGTTTTTT
CDR3: CAWSPLRNTGELFF

size: NA
J: TRBJ2-5
V: TRBV27
D: TRBD2
DNA: TGTGCCAGCAGTTTTCTGTCGGTGGGGGGGCAAGAGACCCAGTACTTC
CDR3: CASSFLSVGGQETQYF

size: NA
J: TRBJ1-3
V: TRBV18
D: NA
DNA: TGTGCCAGCTCACCCTTAGCAGGTCTAAACTCTGGAAACACCATATATTTT
CDR3: CASSPLAGLNSGNTIYF